One TCR beta chain is described in this entry. These data come from a study of blood T cell repertoires in COVID-19. TCRdb's table, derived via immunoSEQ multiplex PCR, lists solely in-frame clones and lacks some. The data hold 150,000 to 200,000 clones, with about three quarters observed a single time. The CDR3 has 15 residues. The junction had 8 bases not matched to a gene; V was cut back by 5 bases and J by 4 bases. Per the germline V gene, CDR1 is MNHNY and CDR2 is SVGAGI (reference sequence). The rearrangement links TRBV6-6 to TRBJ2-5; 9 nucleotides line up with TRBD1. Sequencing used peripheral blood. The receptor's source is a woman between 45 and 60 years old with active or convalescent COVID-19. DNA for the CDR3: TGTGCCAGCAGTCAGTGGACAGGGGTCCGAGAGACCCAGTACTTC. The encoded protein is CASSQWTGVRETQYF.